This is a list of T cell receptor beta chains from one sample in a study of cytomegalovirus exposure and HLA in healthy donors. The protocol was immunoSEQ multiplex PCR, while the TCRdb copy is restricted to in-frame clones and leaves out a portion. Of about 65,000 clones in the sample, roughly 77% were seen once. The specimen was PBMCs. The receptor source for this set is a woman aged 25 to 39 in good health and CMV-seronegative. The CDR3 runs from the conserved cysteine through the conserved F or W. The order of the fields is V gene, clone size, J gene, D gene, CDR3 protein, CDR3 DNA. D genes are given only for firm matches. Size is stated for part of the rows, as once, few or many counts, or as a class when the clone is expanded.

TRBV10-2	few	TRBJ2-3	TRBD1	CASSNRGPRSADTQYF	TGCGCCAGCAGTAATAGGGGGCCACGGAGCGCAGATACGCAGTATTTT
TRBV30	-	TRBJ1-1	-	CAWSVSSVEAFF	TGTGCCTGGAGTGTCAGTTCAGTGGAAGCTTTCTTT
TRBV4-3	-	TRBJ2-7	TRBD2	CASSQLAGGPGYEQYF	TGCGCCAGCAGCCAACTAGCGGGAGGGCCAGGTTACGAGCAGTACTTC
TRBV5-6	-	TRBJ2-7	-	CASSLRGYEQYF	TGTGCCAGCAGCTTGAGAGGTTACGAGCAGTACTTC
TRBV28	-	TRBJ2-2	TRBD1	CASTKTGGRTGELFF	TGTGCCAGCACCAAAACAGGGGGCCGGACCGGGGAGCTGTTTTTT
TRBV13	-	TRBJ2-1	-	CASSPGPYNEQFF	TGTGCCAGCAGCCCAGGCCCCTACAATGAGCAGTTCTTC
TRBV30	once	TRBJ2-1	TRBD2	CAWSRDYSYNEQFF	TGTGCCTGGAGTCGGGACTACTCCTACAATGAGCAGTTCTTC
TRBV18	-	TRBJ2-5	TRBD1	CASSRGQGWETQYF	TGTGCCAGCTCTCGGGGACAGGGTTGGGAGACCCAGTACTTC
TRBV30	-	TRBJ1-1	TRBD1	CAWGTGREAFF	TGTGCCTGGGGGACAGGGCGAGAAGCTTTCTTT
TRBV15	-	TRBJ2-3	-	CATSRGSTETDTQYF	TGTGCCACCAGCAGAGGGTCCACAGAAACAGATACGCAGTATTTT
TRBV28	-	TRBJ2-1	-	CASNRLVGEQFF	TGTGCCAGCAACCGACTAGTAGGTGAGCAGTTCTTC
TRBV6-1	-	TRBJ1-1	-	CASSASRAGGTEAFF	TGTGCCAGCAGTGCATCGCGGGCCGGGGGAACTGAAGCTTTCTTT
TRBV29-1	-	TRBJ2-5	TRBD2	CSVVVGGGVETQYF	TGCAGCGTAGTAGTCGGGGGGGGCGTGGAGACCCAGTACTTC
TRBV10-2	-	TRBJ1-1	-	CASSVSVEAFF	TGCGCCAGCAGTGTGTCCGTTGAAGCTTTCTTT
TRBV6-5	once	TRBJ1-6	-	CASSYSWGDSPLHF	TGTGCCAGCAGTTACTCTTGGGGGGATTCACCCCTCCACTTT
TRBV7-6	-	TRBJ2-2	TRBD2	CASSLVGGYTGELFF	TGTGCCAGCAGCTTAGTGGGAGGGTACACCGGGGAGCTGTTTTTT
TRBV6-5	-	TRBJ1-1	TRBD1	CASSYHGTGFSTEAFF	TGTGCCAGCAGTTATCACGGGACAGGGTTTAGCACTGAAGCTTTCTTT
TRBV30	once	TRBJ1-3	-	CAWRWADSGNTIYF	TGTGCCTGGAGATGGGCAGACTCTGGAAACACCATATATTTT
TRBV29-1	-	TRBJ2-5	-	CSVFRRSQETQYF	TGCAGCGTTTTTCGACGGAGCCAAGAGACCCAGTACTTC
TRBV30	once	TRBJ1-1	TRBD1	CAWADRVGTEAFF	TGTGCCTGGGCAGACAGGGTAGGCACTGAAGCTTTCTTT
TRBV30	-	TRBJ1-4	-	CAWSGTENEKLFF	TGTGCCTGGAGTGGGACAGAAAATGAAAAACTGTTTTTT
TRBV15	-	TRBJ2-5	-	CATSRGQGGETQYF	TGTGCCACCAGCCGCGGACAGGGAGGGGAGACCCAGTACTTC
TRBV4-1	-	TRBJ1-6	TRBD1	CASSRGTGTVGSPLHF	TGCGCCAGCAGCCGGGGAACTGGGACAGTAGGTTCACCCCTCCACTTT
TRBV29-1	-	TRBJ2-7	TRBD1	CSVSGQVRGRYEQYF	TGCAGCGTTTCGGGACAGGTTCGGGGTCGATACGAGCAGTACTTC